This paragraph reports one T cell receptor (beta chain). The target antigen is unknown. This record comes from a study of T cell repertoires in cytomegalovirus infection. The germline gives CDR1 SQVTM, CDR2 ANQGSEA. V lost 1 base, J lost 2 bases, and 3 bases lay in between. This CDR3 is 13 amino acids long. TCRdb used MiXCR to reprocess the reads, holding one entry per CDR3 protein. Among about 890,000 distinct CDR3 sequences listed, around 30% were seen once. Overall study findings and caveats: What dominated the ex vivo response were HLA-C-restricted CMV-specific TCR beta clonotypes.

The chain employs TRBV29-1 and TRBJ2-6, with unresolved D. The source is a human donor in good health (CMV status not recorded). Some clones in this sample may be carry-over from other donors' samples. Material: cultured CD8+ T cells from PBMCs, obtained from culture after CMV antigen stimulation. The CDR3 nucleotides read TGCAGCGTTGAAGGTACTGGGGCCAACGTCCTGACTTTC. It is translated as CSVEGTGANVLTF.